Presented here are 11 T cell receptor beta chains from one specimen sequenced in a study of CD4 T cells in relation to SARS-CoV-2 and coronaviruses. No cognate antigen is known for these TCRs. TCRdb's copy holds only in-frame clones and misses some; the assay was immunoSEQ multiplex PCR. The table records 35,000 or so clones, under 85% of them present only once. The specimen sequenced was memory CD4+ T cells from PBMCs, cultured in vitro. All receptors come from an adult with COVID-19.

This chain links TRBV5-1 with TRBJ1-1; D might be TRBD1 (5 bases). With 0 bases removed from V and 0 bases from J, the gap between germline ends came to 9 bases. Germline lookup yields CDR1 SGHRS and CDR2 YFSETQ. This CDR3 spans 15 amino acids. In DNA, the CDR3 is TGCGCCAGCAGCTTGGCCGGGGGTATGAACACTGAAGCTTTCTTT. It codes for CASSLAGGMNTEAFF.

The CDR3 region has the DNA TGTGCCAGCGGCTCGCGGGGGAGGCCCGAGACCCAGTACTTC. It yields the protein CASGSRGRPETQYF. The chain is built from TRBV27 and TRBJ2-5; 7 bases match TRBD2. The CDR3 has 14 amino acids. Germline values: CDR1 MNHEY, CDR2 SMNVEV (reference sequence). With V trimmed by 8 bases and J by 5 bases, 11 bases remained unmatched.

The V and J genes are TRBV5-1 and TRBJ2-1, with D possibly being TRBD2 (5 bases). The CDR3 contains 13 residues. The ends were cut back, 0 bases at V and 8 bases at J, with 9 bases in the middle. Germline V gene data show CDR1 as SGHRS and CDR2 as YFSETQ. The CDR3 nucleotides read TGCGCCAGCAGCTTGGAAGAGGGCGATGAGCAGTTCTTC. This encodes CASSLEEGDEQFF.

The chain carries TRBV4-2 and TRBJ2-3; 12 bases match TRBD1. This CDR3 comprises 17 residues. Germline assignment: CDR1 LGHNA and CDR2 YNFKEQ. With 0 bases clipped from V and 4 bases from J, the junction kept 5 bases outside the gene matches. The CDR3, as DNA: TGTGCCAGCAGCCAAGACGGGACAGGGGGCGGCTCAGATACGCAGTATTTT. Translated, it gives CASSQDGTGGGSDTQYF.

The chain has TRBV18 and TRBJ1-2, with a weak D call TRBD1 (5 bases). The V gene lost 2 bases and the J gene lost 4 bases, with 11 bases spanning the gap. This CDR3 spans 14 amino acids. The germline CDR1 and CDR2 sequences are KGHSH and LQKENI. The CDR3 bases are TGTGCCAGCTCACCAGGGGACGGAATCTATGGCTACACCTTC. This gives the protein CASSPGDGIYGYTF.

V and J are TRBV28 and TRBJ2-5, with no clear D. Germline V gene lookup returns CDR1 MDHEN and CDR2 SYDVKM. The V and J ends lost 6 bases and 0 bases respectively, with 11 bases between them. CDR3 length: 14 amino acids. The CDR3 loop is CASSSSVYQETQYF. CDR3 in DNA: TGTGCCAGCAGCTCGTCAGTGTACCAAGAGACCCAGTACTTC.

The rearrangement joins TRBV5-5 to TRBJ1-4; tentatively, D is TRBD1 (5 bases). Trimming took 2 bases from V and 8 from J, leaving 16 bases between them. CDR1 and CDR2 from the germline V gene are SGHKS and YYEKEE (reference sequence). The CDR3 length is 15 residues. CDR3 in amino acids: CASSFSTVSLEKLFF. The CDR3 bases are TGTGCCAGCAGCTTCTCGACAGTCTCGTTGGAAAAACTGTTTTTT.

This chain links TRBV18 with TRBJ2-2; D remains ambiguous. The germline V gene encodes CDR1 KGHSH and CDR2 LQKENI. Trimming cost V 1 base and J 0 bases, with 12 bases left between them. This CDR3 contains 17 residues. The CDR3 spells CASSPQWQQSNTGELFF. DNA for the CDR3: TGTGCCAGCTCACCACAGTGGCAACAATCGAACACCGGGGAGCTGTTTTTT.

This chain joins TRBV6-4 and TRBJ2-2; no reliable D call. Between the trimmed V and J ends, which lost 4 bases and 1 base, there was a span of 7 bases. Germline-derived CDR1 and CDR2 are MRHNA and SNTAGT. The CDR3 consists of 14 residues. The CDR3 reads CASSVSVNTGELFF. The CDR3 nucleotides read TGTGCCAGCAGTGTCAGCGTGAACACCGGGGAGCTGTTTTTT.

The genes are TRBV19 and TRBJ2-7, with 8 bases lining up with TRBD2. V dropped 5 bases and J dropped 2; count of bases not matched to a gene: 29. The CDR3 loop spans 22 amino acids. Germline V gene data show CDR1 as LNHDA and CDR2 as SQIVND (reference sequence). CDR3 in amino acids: CASSLLPRVARRGSGGPYEQYF. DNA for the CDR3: TGTGCCAGTAGTCTCTTACCTCGTGTAGCGCGGCGTGGAAGCGGGGGCCCCTACGAGCAGTACTTC.

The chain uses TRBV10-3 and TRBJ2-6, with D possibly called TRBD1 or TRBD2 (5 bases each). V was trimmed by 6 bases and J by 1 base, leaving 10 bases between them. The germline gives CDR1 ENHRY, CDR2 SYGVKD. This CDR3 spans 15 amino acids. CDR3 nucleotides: TGTGCCATCAGGGACACGGGATCTGGGGCCAACGTCCTGACTTTC. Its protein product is CAIRDTGSGANVLTF.